The T cell receptor beta chain under discussion was sequenced for a study of T cells in Graves' hyperthyroidism and ophthalmopathy (dated by TCRdb to between 2018 and 2021). Broadly, across the study: Peripheral blood samples were taken at initial diagnosis, before any treatment was given. The 95 to 100 discovery patients were divided at random into training and test sets in a 7:3 ratio. After sampling, hyperthyroidism patients received methimazole starting at 30 mg daily, and ophthalmopathy patients received high-dose intravenous methylprednisolone. In several Graves' hyperthyroidism patients, the study also compared T-cell repertoires from thyroid tissue with T-cell repertoires from blood. According to the paper, TCR Vbeta CDR3 sequencing was carried out on approximately 140 peripheral blood samples, which came from 40 to 45 ophthalmopathy, around 74 hyperthyroidism and roughly 17 progressor patients. To identify TCR V-J signatures that set the groups apart, the researchers used a discovery cohort of more than 95 patients, made up of some 41 with Graves' ophthalmopathy and some 60 with stable Graves' hyperthyroidism. An independent validation cohort of fewer than 20 hyperthyroidism patients and some 15 patients who later progressed to ophthalmopathy tested prospective prediction of ophthalmopathy. The paper's findings and limits, for the study overall: In cross-validation, a model built on a 13 V-J signature told ophthalmopathy apart from stable hyperthyroidism with roughly 87% sensitivity and around 81% specificity, and in testing the same model reached 80%/75%. In validation, progression to ophthalmopathy was predicted by the model with 70.59% sensitivity and around 76% specificity, a median of approximately 6.5 months before onset. No statistical method was used to set the sample size in advance, and investigators knew the group allocation. Most expanded thyroid clonotypes (frequency above 0.001) were also detected in blood, a finding suggesting that blood repertoires may reflect thyroid immune responses.

Including cysteine and phenylalanine, the CDR3 has 14 amino acids. Only the CDR3 part of the read is kept: 42 bases, read in frame from the first base. For CDR1 and CDR2, the germline V gene lists MNHEY and SVGAGI. Here V drops 2 bases and J drops 10 bases, and the junction holds 8 bases not matched to any gene. This clonotype was observed many times. Its antigen remains unidentified. Base qualities are missing; no much larger clone stands one base away. Moderately to severely active disease, a Clinical Activity Score of at least 3, a NOSPECS grade of at least 4, and a duration under 3 months were present in ophthalmopathy patients. The study excluded patients with uncontrolled infections, other autoimmune diseases, pregnancy or lactation. Diagnoses were established on the basis of clinical symptoms, serum thyroxine and TRAb, thyroid ultrasound, and orbital computed tomography. PBMCs were separated from over 9 ml of fresh peripheral blood using Ficoll-Paque density gradient centrifugation. Total RNA was extracted using Trizol reagent, and RNA quality was assessed on an Agilent 2100 Bioanalyzer.

The TCR beta CDR3 regions were amplified from the RNA transcripts. The TCR CDR3 was subjected to a first round of RT-PCR using the HTBI primer set and the Qiagen OneStep RT-PCR kit. The libraries were constructed in a second round of multiplex PCR and then size-selected and purified. Paired-end sequencing of the libraries was performed with 100 bp reads on an Illumina HiSeq2000. The paper's data handling went like this. SOAPnuke was used to process the raw data, with reads discarded if the reads contained adapters or uncalled bases, had a mean Phred below 15, or lacked an exact constant-primer or identifier match. High-quality paired reads were merged with COPE v1.2.5, and unique nucleotide sequences were defined as clonotypes. MiTCR v1.1 was used to align clonotypes to the IMGT TRBV, TRBD and TRBJ reference segments. Analysis was restricted to V-J combinations with a frequency above 0.0001, which covered 98% to 99.2% of repertoires. A TCS score was defined as the ratio between F50 (clonal expansion) and ExV (chaos), using BLOSUM62-based TCRdist between CDR3 peptides within each V-J. Welch's t-statistics and random forest reduced just over 500 V-J features to 10 to 15, which were used in a naive Bayes classifier (R e1071). The similarity between thyroid and blood repertoires was quantified using the Morisita-Horn index. TCRdb reanalyzed the raw reads on its own, using fastp at Q25 for trimming and MiXCR for clone calling, and kept in-frame beta chains. Rows merge per CDR3 protein into single entries with the most common DNA and genes. It is TCRdb's table, rather than the study itself, that gives the V and J calls and clone size. This sample holds hundreds of thousands of distinct CDR3 sequences; roughly 14% were observed only once. Over 3.5% of the sample is taken by the ten largest.

The chain is encoded by TRBV6-5 joined to TRBJ2-4; TRBD2 aligns with 7 central bases. This clonotype was obtained from a woman in her thirties or forties with Graves' ophthalmopathy. The sequencing input was blood. The nucleotide sequence reads as follows: TGTGCCAGCAGTTACGAATCAGGGAGGGGAATTCAGTACTTC. Its coded protein is CASSYESGRGIQYF.